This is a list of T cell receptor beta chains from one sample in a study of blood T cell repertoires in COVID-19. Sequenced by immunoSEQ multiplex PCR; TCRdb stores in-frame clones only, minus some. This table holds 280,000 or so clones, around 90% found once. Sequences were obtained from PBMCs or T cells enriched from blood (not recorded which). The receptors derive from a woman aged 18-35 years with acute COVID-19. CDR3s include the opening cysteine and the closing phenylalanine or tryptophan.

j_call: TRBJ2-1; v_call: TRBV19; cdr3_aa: CASSTGGDISGYEQFF
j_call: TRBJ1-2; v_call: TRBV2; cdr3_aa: CASSDLRGSLYGYTF
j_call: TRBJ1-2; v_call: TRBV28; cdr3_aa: CASSNGRYVGYTF
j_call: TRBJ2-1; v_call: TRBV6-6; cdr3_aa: CASSYSEKLYNEQFF
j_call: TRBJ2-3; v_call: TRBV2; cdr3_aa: CASSEIGGLAGGKTDTQYF
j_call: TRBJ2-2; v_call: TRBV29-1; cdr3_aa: CSVLEGNTGELFF
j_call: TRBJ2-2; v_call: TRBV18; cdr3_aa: CASSPSRRELFF
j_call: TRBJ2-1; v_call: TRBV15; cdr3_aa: CATSRDLSTRNEQFF
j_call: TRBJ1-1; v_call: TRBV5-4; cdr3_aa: CASSLYNRGLNTEAFF
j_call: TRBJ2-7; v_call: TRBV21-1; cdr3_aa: CASSKGPGGAHEQYF
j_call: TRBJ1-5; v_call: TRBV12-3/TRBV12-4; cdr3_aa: CASSGQVNQPQHF
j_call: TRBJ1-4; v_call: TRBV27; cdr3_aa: CASSLRQGVSIEKLFF
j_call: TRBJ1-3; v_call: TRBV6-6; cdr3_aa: CASVLGDTIYF
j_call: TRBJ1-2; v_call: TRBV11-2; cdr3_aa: CASSSSPPGQGGGYTF
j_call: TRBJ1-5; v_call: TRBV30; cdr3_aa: CAWSVRGSQPQHF
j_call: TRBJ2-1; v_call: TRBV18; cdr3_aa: CASSPPGLAGVEFF
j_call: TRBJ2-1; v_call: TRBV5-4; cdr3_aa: CASSLHDNEQFF
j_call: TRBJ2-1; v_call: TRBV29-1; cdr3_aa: CSVSWDYPVF
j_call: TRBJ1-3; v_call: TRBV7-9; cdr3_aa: CASSSATDTGNTIYF
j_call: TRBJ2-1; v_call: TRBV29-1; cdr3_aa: CSVDGTSHAYNEQFF
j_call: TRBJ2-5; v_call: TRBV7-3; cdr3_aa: CASSLGTGSKTQYF
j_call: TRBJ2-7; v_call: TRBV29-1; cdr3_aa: CSVVVAGYYEQYF
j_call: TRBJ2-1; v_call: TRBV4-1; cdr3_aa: CASSQETGAGNEQFF
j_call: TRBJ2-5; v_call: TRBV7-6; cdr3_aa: CASGTPGLKETQYF
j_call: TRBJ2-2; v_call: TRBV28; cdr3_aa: CASSLYPTGSGELFF
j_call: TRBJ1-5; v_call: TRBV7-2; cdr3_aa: CASSLGGVTNQPQHF
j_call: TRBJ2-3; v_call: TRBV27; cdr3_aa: CASSLTGGRAGTDTQYF
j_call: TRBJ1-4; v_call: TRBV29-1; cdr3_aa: CSVSWGGISEKLFF
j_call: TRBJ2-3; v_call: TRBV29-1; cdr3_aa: CSAQDLALRADTQYF
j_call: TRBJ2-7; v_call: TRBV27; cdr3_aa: CASYDLGGEQYF
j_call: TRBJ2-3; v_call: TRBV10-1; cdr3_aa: CASSEVRTGLTDTQYF
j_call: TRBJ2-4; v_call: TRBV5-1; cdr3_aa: CASSLVDRDYKNIQYF
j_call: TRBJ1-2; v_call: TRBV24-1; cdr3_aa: CATSDPTGGYTF
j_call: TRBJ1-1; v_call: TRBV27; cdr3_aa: CASSLAPRTEAFF
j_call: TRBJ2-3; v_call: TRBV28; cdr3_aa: CASSWELSGNTDTQYF
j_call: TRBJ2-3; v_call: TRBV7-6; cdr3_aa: CASSLGWGSGSTDTQYF
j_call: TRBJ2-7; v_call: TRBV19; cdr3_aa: CASSIKSTTYEQYF
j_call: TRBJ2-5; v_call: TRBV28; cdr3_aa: CASAVGGDQETQYF